This T cell receptor beta chain was captured in a study of early T cells in non-severe SARS-CoV-2 infection. Separate cDNA molecules each had unique molecular identifiers attached to them. TCRdb ran MiXCR on the 5' RACE reads and lists one entry per CDR3 protein. The table shows over 50,000 distinct CDR3 sequences, with over 7% occurring only once. In its sample, this clonotype was seen a few times. At one of its ends the junction is not consistent with the germline gene, which may arise from a read error. Input material: whole blood. The TCR sequence derives from an adult who was a healthcare worker with PCR-confirmed SARS-CoV-2 infection or an uninfected control (not recorded which).

CDR3 amino acids: CASSLSQGGTEAFF. CDR3 bases: TGCGCCAGCAGCTTATCCCAGGGAGGAACTGAGGCTTTCTTT. The chain recombines TRBV4-3 with TRBJ1-1, with D possibly TRBD1 on 5 matching bases. Germline values: CDR1 LGHNA, CDR2 YSLEER. The CDR3 is made up of 14 amino acids.